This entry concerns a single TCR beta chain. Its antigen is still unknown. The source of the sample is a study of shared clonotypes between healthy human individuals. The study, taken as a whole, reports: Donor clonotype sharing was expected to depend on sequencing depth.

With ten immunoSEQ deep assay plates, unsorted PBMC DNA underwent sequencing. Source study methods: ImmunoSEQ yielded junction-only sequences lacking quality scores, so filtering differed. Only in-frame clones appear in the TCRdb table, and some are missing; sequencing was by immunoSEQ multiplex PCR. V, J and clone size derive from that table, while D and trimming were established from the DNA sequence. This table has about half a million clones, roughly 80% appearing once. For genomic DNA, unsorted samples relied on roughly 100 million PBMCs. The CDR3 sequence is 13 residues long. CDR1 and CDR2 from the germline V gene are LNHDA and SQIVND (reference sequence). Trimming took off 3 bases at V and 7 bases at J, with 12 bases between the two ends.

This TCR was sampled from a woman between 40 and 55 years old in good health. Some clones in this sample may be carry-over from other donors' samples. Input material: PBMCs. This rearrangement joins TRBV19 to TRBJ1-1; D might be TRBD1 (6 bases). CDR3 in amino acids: CASSILRGGEAFF. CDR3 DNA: TGTGCCAGTAGTATCCTCAGGGGCGGTGAAGCTTTCTTT.